A selection of T cell receptor beta chains follows, all from one sample in a study of human T cells and chemical hapten exposure. TCRdb passed the RACE reads through MiXCR, listing each CDR3 protein once. The sample contains approximately 97,000 distinct CDR3 sequences, 25% to 35% of which appear only once. The material was whole blood, obtained in connection with sensitization to the hapten diphenylcyclopropenone (DPC). These receptors all stem from a man aged 35 to 55 with alopecia areata. Some clones in this sample may be carry-over from other donors' samples. The CDR3 runs from the conserved cysteine through the conserved F or W. D genes are given only for firm matches. A row's size may be missing; if present it is once, few, many or a size class.

D	V	J	size	CDR3	DNA
-	TRBV20-1	TRBJ1-5	few	CSARAEVLRGNQPQHF	TGCAGTGCTAGAGCCGAGGTTCTAAGAGGCAATCAGCCCCAGCATTTT
TRBD1	TRBV3-1	TRBJ2-7	few	CASSQGTGGSYEQYF	TGTGCCAGCAGCCAGGGGACAGGAGGTTCCTACGAGCAGTACTTC
-	TRBV27	TRBJ1-6	few	CASRRTRASYNSPLHF	TGTGCCAGCAGGCGGACGAGGGCCTCCTATAATTCACCCCTCCACTTT
-	TRBV7-9	TRBJ2-5	-	CASSPPGRRQETQYF	TGTGCCAGCAGCCCCCCGGGACGTCGCCAAGAGACCCAGTACTTC
-	TRBV2	TRBJ1-2	-	CASEGQINVYTF	TGTGCCAGCGAAGGTCAGATAAACGTCTACACCTTC
-	TRBV28	TRBJ2-5	few	CASSPGGLSEETQYF	TGTGCCAGCAGTCCCGGGGGTTTGTCTGAAGAGACCCAGTACTTC
TRBD1	TRBV27	TRBJ1-5	-	CASRGTGSSNQPQHF	TGTGCCAGCAGGGGGACAGGGAGTAGCAATCAGCCCCAGCATTTT
-	TRBV20-1	TRBJ1-6	-	CSAKRGNSPLHF	TGCAGTGCCAAGAGGGGTAATTCACCCCTCCACTTT
TRBD2	TRBV20-1	TRBJ2-3	few	CSAKGTSGTDTQYF	TGCAGTGCTAAAGGGACTAGCGGCACAGATACGCAGTATTTT
-	TRBV20-1	TRBJ1-6	-	CSARGESPLHF	TGCAGTGCTAGAGGCGAGTCACCCCTCCACTTT
-	TRBV7-9	TRBJ2-1	-	CASQPEGASAEQFF	TGTGCCAGCCAACCCGAAGGTGCTAGCGCTGAGCAGTTCTTC
TRBD1	TRBV27	TRBJ2-2	-	CASMGQGGPGELFF	TGTGCCAGCATGGGACAGGGGGGTCCCGGGGAGCTGTTTTTT
TRBD2	TRBV28	TRBJ2-3	-	CASSPVGLTPADTQYF	TGTGCCAGCAGTCCAGTGGGACTAACACCTGCAGATACGCAGTATTTT
-	TRBV3-1	TRBJ2-7	-	CASSPLVRRYEQYF	TGTGCCAGCAGCCCCCTGGTCCGACGCTACGAGCAGTACTTC
-	TRBV20-1	TRBJ2-1	few	CSAIPWAASYNEQFF	TGCAGTGCCATACCATGGGCGGCCAGCTACAATGAGCAGTTCTTC
TRBD1	TRBV10-2	TRBJ1-5	few	CASRDRGRNQPQHF	TGCGCCAGCAGAGACAGGGGGCGCAATCAGCCCCAGCATTTT
TRBD1	TRBV4-1	TRBJ1-1	-	CASSQQQGRTEAFF	TGCGCCAGCAGCCAGCAACAGGGGCGAACTGAAGCTTTCTTT
TRBD1	TRBV2	TRBJ1-1	medium-sized	CASSWQGASNTEAFF	TGTGCCAGCAGCTGGCAGGGGGCCTCTAACACTGAAGCTTTCTTT
-	TRBV9	TRBJ2-3	-	CASRDPWTDTQYF	TGTGCCAGCCGGGATCCGTGGACAGATACGCAGTATTTT
-	TRBV7-9	TRBJ1-5	few	CASSLTGSNQPQHF	TGTGCCAGCAGCTTAACGGGAAGCAATCAGCCCCAGCATTTT
-	TRBV20-1	TRBJ2-3	few	CSARTNPSTDTQYF	TGCAGTGCTCGGACTAACCCAAGCACAGATACGCAGTATTTT
-	TRBV10-3	TRBJ2-7	-	CAATADDRPYEQYF	TGTGCCGCCACAGCCGACGACAGACCCTACGAGCAGTACTTC
TRBD2	TRBV29-1	TRBJ2-5	-	CSVESSGMKETQYF	TGCAGCGTTGAGTCTAGCGGGATGAAGGAGACCCAGTACTTC
TRBD1	TRBV7-2	TRBJ1-5	-	CASSLVGTGYQPQHF	TGTGCCAGCAGCTTAGTTGGGACAGGGTATCAGCCCCAGCATTTT
-	TRBV28	TRBJ2-4	-	CASSRIARNIQYF	TGTGCCAGCAGCAGGATAGCCAGAAACATTCAGTACTTC
-	TRBV18	TRBJ1-1	-	CASSEARRTEAFF	TGTGCCAGCTCAGAGGCACGCAGGACTGAAGCTTTCTTT
TRBD2	TRBV11-2	TRBJ2-3	-	CASSSPLAGGTDTQYF	TGTGCCAGCAGCTCCCCCCTAGCGGGAGGTACAGATACGCAGTATTTT
-	TRBV20-1	TRBJ1-6	many	CSARQGYNSPLHF	TGCAGTGCTAGACAGGGGTATAATTCACCCCTCCACTTT
TRBD2	TRBV12-3/TRBV12-4	TRBJ2-7	-	CASSFFGTSDEQYF	TGTGCCAGCAGTTTCTTCGGGACTAGCGACGAGCAGTACTTC
-	TRBV12-3/TRBV12-4	TRBJ1-4	few	CASSLTQGGLFF	TGTGCCAGCAGTTTAACACAAGGGGGACTGTTTTTT
-	TRBV28	TRBJ2-7	few	CASSPLKEQYF	TGTGCCAGCAGTCCGCTCAAGGAGCAGTACTTC
-	TRBV7-2	TRBJ2-6	few	CASSRRWGGANVLTF	TGTGCCAGCAGCCGCAGATGGGGGGGGGCCAACGTCCTGACTTTC
TRBD1	TRBV7-3	TRBJ2-1	few	CASRIAPRQGCNEQFF	TGTGCCAGCCGCATCGCCCCGAGACAGGGGTGCAATGAGCAGTTCTTC
TRBD1	TRBV6-4	TRBJ1-1	few	CASSDSDRGSTEAFF	TGTGCCAGCAGTGACAGTGACAGGGGCTCCACTGAAGCTTTCTTT
-	TRBV28	TRBJ2-1	few	CASSFGVMGNEQFF	TGTGCCAGCAGTTTCGGCGTAATGGGCAATGAGCAGTTCTTC
TRBD2	TRBV10-3	TRBJ2-3	-	CAISEAGGGTDTQYF	TGTGCCATCAGTGAGGCGGGAGGGGGCACAGATACGCAGTATTTT